The T cell receptor beta chain described here comes from a study of cytomegalovirus exposure and HLA in healthy donors (dated by TCRdb to the late 2010s). Concerning the study at large: According to a later analysis, one platform produced both the 120 validation repertoires and the roughly 660 repertoires of the first cohort. The aim of the study was to test whether cataloging public T cell receptors could identify signatures of past pathogen exposure. To predict cytomegalovirus infection status, the study combined high-throughput TCR immunosequencing, statistical association of individual TCRs with disease status, and machine learning. In addition to the first cohort of 666 subjects, a separate validation cohort of some 120 different subjects was used.

On the study overall, not on this receptor specifically: Three of the identified cytomegalovirus-associated TCR beta chains were confirmed in vitro to be specific for cytomegalovirus antigens. While some public TCRs were present in many individuals, most TCR sequences turned up only very rarely across donors. A later analysis found that TCRs clustered in the first cohort also tended to co-occur in the 120 or so validation repertoires, with 94% of cluster scores above 0. It was suggested by the authors that the approach could potentially be generalized to other disease states and immunological phenotypes. The validation cohort had no HLA typing available for a later analysis, so co-occurrence within that cohort was assessed over all 120 or so repertoires. The classifier was reported to diagnose cytomegalovirus status with high specificity and sensitivity in both the original and validation cohorts. A total of about 150 TCR beta chains were listed by the study as associated with cytomegalovirus.

The CDR3 contains 15 residues, cysteine and phenylalanine counted. Of all the DNA, just the CDR3 is kept, 45 bases in frame from base 1. The germline ends are 11 bases apart after V is trimmed by 2 bases and J by 1 base. CDR1 and CDR2, looked up from the germline V gene, are KGHSH and LQKENI. The donors were included in the validation cohort of some 120 subjects, a group kept apart from the roughly 610-subject first cohort. Libraries were built with the immunoSEQ multiplex PCR assay. From the authors' description of their analysis: A statistical classification framework was developed to diagnose cytomegalovirus status using the catalog of TCR beta chain sequences. TCRdb took over this immuneACCESS table, retaining in-frame rearrangements with V and J assigned. Such tables are incomplete; in checked studies, under half of the missing clones stem from an unresolved V gene, and the remainder is unexplained. V, J and clone size are taken as reported in that table, and D and trimming were inferred from the DNA itself. This sample is represented by 50,000 or so clones; around nine tenths of them were singletons. The ten biggest clones cover about 2.2% of the sample.

As regards this clone: Its antigen is not yet known. Per-nucleotide qualities are absent, and no much larger clonotype sits a single base away.

The sequenced material came from PBMCs. The sequence derives from a woman aged 25-40 years in good health and CMV-seronegative. The chain is made from TRBV18 and TRBJ2-5; a weak D assignment points to TRBD2 (5 bases agree). The CDR3 region: CASSPSAGGQETQYF. The DNA sequence reads TGTGCCAGCTCACCATCGGCAGGAGGCCAAGAGACCCAGTACTTC.